Included here is one T cell receptor beta chain sequence, with context. The data were obtained in a study of blood T cell repertoires in COVID-19. Study at large: The origin of the acute and convalescent COVID-19 samples was the United States, Italy and Spain. From T cells, B-cell-depleted T cells, or PBMCs came the material, which was cDNA or gDNA.

Original data processing: Estimates of nucleated cell counts were drawn from the amplification of reference gene primers. The table came from immunoSEQ multiplex PCR; TCRdb's copy has only in-frame clones and leaves some out. V, J and clone size were drawn from that table, and D and trimming were deduced from the DNA. Of roughly 38,000 clones listed, about 74% were seen once; the top ten hold roughly 2%. The CDR3 consists of 16 residues. V shed 3 bases and J shed 0 bases, with 14 bases lying between them. In germline, CDR1 is SGDLS, CDR2 YYNGEE. The receptor's source is a man aged 55 to 70 with active COVID-19. Specimen: peripheral blood. The chain couples TRBV9 to TRBJ2-3, with D perhaps matching TRBD2 (6 bases). The CDR3 DNA reads TGTGCCAGCAGCGCGGGGACTTCACTCAGCACAGATACGCAGTATTTT. It yields the protein CASSAGTSLSTDTQYF.